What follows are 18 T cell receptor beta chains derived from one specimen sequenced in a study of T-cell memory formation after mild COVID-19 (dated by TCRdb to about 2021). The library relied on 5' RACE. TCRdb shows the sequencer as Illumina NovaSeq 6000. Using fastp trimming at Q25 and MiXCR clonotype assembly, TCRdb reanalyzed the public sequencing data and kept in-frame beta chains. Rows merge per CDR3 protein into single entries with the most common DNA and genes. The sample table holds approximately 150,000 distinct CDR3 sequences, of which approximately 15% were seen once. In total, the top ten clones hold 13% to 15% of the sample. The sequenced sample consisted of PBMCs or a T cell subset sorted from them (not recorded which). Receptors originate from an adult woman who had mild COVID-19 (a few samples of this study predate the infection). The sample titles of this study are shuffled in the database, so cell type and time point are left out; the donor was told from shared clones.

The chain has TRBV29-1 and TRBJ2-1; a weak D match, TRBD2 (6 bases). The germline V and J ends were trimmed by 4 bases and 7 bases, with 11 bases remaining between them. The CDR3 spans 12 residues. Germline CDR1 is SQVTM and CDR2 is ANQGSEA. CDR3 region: CSVVGLANEQFF. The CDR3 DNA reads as TGCAGCGTTGTGGGCCTAGCGAATGAGCAGTTCTTC.

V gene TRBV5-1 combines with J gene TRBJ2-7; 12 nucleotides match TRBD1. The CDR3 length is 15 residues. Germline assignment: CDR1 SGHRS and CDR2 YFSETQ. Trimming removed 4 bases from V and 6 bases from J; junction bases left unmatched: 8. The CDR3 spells CASSQGQGASGEQYF. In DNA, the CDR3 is TGCGCCAGCAGCCAGGGACAGGGGGCTTCGGGCGAGCAGTACTTC.

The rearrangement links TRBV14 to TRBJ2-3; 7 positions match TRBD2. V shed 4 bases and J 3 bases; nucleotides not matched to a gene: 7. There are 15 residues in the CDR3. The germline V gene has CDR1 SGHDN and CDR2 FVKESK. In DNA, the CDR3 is TGTGCCAGCAGCCTGTGGGGCGGGAGAACAGATACGCAGTATTTT. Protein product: CASSLWGGRTDTQYF.

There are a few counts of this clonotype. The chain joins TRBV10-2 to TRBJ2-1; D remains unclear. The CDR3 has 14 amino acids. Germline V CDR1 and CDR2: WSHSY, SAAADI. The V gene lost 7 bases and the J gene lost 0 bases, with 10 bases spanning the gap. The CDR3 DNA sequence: TGCGCCAGCACGTCCGATAGCTCCTACAATGAGCAGTTCTTC. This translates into CASTSDSSYNEQFF.

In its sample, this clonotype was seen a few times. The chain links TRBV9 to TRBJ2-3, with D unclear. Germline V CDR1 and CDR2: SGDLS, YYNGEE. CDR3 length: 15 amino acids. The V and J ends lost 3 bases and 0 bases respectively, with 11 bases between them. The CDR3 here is CASSEELASTDTQYF. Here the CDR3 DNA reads TGTGCCAGCAGCGAGGAGTTGGCGAGCACAGATACGCAGTATTTT.

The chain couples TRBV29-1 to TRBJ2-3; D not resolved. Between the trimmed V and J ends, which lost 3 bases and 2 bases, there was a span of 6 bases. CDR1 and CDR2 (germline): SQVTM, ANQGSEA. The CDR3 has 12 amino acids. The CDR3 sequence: CSVDANTDTQYF. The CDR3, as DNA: TGCAGCGTTGATGCCAACACAGATACGCAGTATTTT.

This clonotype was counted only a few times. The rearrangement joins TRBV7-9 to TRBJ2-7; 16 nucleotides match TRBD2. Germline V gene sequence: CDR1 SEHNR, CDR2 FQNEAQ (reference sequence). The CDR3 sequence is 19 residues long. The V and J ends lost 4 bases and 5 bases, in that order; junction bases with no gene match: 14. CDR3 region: CASSSFGTSGRVRWHEQYF. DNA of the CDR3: TGTGCCAGCAGCTCCTTCGGGACTAGCGGGAGGGTGAGGTGGCACGAGCAGTACTTC. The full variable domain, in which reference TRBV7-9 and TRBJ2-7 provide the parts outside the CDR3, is DTGVSQNPRHKITKRGQNVTFRCDPISEHNRLYWYRQTLGQGPEFLTYFQNEAQLEKSRLLSDRFSAERPKGSFSTLEIQRTEQGDSAMYLCASSSFGTSGRVRWHEQYFGPGTRLTVT.

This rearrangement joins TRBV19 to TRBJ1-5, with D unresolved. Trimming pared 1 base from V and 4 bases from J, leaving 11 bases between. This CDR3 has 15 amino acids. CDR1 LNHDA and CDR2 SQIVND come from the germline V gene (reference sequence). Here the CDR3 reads CASSIAGGSNQPQHF. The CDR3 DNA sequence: TGTGCCAGTAGTATAGCGGGTGGTTCTAATCAGCCCCAGCATTTT.

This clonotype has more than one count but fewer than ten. The CDR3 region is CASRRGGVWGGYTF. CDR3 DNA: TGTGCCAGCAGGAGAGGGGGTGTGTGGGGAGGCTACACCTTC. The chain employs TRBV6-5 and TRBJ1-2; tentative D call: TRBD1 (6 bases). This CDR3 is built from 14 residues. Germline CDR1 reads MNHEY; CDR2 reads SVGAGI. V was pared by 6 bases and J by 8 bases, with 19 bases between.

CDR3 protein: CASRQTGNPEQYF. The CDR3 bases are TGTGCCAGCAGACAAACAGGGAACCCCGAGCAGTACTTC. The chain joins TRBV7-2 to TRBJ2-7; a possible D gene is TRBD1 (6 bases). Per the germline V gene, CDR1 is SGHTA and CDR2 is FQGNSA. V was cut by 6 bases and J by 6 bases, with 15 bases left in between. The CDR3 has 13 residues.

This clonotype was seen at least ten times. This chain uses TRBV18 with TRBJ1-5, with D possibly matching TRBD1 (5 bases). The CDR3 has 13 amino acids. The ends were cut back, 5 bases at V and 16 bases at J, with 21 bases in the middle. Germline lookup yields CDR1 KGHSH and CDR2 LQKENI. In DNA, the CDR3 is TGTGCCAGCTCAGAAGCCTGGGACGGTGCGGCACATTTT. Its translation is CASSEAWDGAAHF.

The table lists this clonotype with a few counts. CDR3 protein: CASSLGAAKVGNEQFF. The DNA of the CDR3 is TGTGCCAGCAGTTTAGGTGCGGCGAAGGTCGGCAATGAGCAGTTCTTC. This chain uses TRBV12-3 or TRBV12-4 with TRBJ2-1; D is unresolved. The CDR3 sequence is 16 residues long. V lost 1 base to trimming and J lost 6 bases, with 16 bases between them.

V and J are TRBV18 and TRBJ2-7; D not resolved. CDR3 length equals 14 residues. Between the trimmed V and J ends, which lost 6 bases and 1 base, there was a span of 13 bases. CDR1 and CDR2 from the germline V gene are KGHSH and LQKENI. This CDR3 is CASSPPGKSYEQYF. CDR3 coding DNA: TGTGCCAGCTCCCCTCCCGGCAAATCCTACGAGCAGTACTTC. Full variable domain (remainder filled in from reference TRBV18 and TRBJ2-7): NAGVMQNPRHLVRRRGQEARLRCSPMKGHSHVYWYRQLPEEGLKFMVYLQKENIIDESGMPKERFSAEFPKEGPSILRIQQVVRGDSAAYFCASSPPGKSYEQYFGPGTRLTVT.

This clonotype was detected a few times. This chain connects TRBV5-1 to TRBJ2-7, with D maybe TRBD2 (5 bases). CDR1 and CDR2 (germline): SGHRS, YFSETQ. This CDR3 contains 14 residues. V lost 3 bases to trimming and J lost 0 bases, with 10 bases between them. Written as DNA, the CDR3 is TGCGCCAGCAGCTCGGAACGGGACTCCTACGAGCAGTACTTC. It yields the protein CASSSERDSYEQYF. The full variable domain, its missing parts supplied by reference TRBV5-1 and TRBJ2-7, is KAGVTQTPRYLIKTRGQQVTLSCSPISGHRSVSWYQQTPGQGLQFLFEYFSETQRNKGNFPGRFSGRQFSNSRSEMNVSTLELGDSALYLCASSSERDSYEQYFGPGTRLTVT.

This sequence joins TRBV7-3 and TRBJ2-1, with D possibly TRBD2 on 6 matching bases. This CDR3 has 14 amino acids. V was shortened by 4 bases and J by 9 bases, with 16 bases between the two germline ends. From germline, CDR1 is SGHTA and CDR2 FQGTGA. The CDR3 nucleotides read TGTGCCAGCAGCTCCCCCCGGGGGAATGTTGAGCAGTTCTTC. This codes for CASSSPRGNVEQFF.

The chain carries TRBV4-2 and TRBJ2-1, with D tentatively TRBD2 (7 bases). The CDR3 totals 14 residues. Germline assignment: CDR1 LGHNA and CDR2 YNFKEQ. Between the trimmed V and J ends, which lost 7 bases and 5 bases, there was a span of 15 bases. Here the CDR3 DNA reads TGTGCCAGCACCCCCCGGGGGGCTCACAATGAGCAGTTCTTC. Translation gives CASTPRGAHNEQFF.

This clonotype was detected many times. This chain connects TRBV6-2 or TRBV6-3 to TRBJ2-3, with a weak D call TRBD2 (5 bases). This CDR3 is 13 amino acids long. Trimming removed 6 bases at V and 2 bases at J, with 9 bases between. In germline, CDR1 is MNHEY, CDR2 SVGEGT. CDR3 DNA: TGTGCCAGCAGCCCAGACTACACAGATACGCAGTATTTT. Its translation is CASSPDYTDTQYF.

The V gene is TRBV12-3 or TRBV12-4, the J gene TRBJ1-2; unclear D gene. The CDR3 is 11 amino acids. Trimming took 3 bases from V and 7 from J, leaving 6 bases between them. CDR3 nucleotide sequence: TGTGCCAGCAGTTTTCGAGCTGGCTACACCTTC. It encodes CASSFRAGYTF.